The 24 T cell receptor beta chains below all came from one sample that was sequenced in a study of CD4 and CD8 cells across lung adenocarcinoma regions. TCRdb re-analysed the PCR reads in MiXCR, keeping a single row per CDR3 protein. The sample lists fewer than 25,000 distinct CDR3 sequences; approximately 49% were seen once. Source material: CD8+ T cells from the center of a lung tumor. These receptors were collected from a female donor with lung adenocarcinoma. The CD4 and CD8 labels of this study may be unreliable.

A remark on this clonotype: One end of the junction does not line up with germline, which may come from a read error. The genes are TRBV27 and TRBJ2-1; tentatively, D is TRBD2 (5 bases). The CDR3 sequence is 14 residues long. Germline CDR1 and CDR2: MNHEY and SMNVEV (reference sequence). In nucleotides, the CDR3 is TGTGCCAGCAGGAGTTTACGCGGGTACAATGAGCCGTTCTTC. Amino acid sequence: CASRSLRGYNEPFF.

The V gene is TRBV6-5, the J gene TRBJ2-1; the match to TRBD2 covers 7 bases. The assigned J gene may be wrong: the sequence end matches TRBJ2-7 better. This CDR3 has 16 residues. Germline loops: CDR1 MNHEY, CDR2 SVGAGI. The CDR3 loop reads CASSYSLGGGSYEQYF. CDR3 DNA: TGTGCCAGCAGTTACTCTCTCGGCGGGGGCTCCTACGAGCAGTACTTC.

Concerning this clonotype itself: An end of the junction differs from the germline gene, which may be a read error. This chain joins TRBV4-1 and TRBJ2-5; 8 nucleotides align to TRBD2. There are 16 residues in the CDR3. Germline lookup yields CDR1 MGHRA and CDR2 YSYEKL. DNA of the CDR3: TGCGCCAGCGCGGGGGGCGGGGGCCGGGACCAAGAGATCCAGTACTTC. This gives the protein CASAGGGGRDQEIQYF.

This chain links TRBV14 with TRBJ2-1; D unclear. V was pared by 1 base and J by 0 bases, with 4 bases between. CDR1 is SGHDN, CDR2 FVKESK, per germline. The CDR3 spans 14 residues. The chain's CDR3 is CASSQGNSYNEQFF. CDR3 nucleotide sequence: TGTGCCAGCAGCCAAGGGAACTCCTACAATGAGCAGTTCTTC.

The chain employs TRBV4-1 and TRBJ2-1; 8 nucleotides match TRBD2. Unmatched junction bases numbered 4, after V lost 4 bases and J lost 2 bases. This CDR3 comprises 15 residues. The germline CDR1 and CDR2 sequences are MGHRA and YSYEKL. Here the CDR3 reads CASSLSGSPYNEQFF. In nucleotides, the CDR3 is TGCGCCAGCAGCCTAAGCGGGAGCCCCTACAATGAGCAGTTCTTC.

This clonotype has more than one count but fewer than ten. The genes are TRBV27 and TRBJ2-5; D is uncertain. Germline V CDR1 and CDR2: MNHEY, SMNVEV (reference sequence). The CDR3 sequence is 13 residues long. Deletions cut 6 bases from V and 8 bases from J, with 16 bases between. The CDR3 spells CASRGFVQNTQYF. As DNA, the CDR3 is TGTGCCAGCAGAGGGTTTGTACAAAACACCCAGTACTTC.

This sequence joins TRBV10-1 and TRBJ2-3; D unclear. V shed 2 bases and J shed 7 bases, with 4 bases lying between them. Germline lookup yields CDR1 WNHNN and CDR2 SYGVQD (reference sequence). The CDR3 covers 11 residues. The CDR3 spells CASSEGYTQYF. The CDR3 DNA sequence: TGCGCCAGCAGTGAGGGTTATACGCAGTATTTT.

CDR3 in amino acids: CASSGGGGDKDTQYF. The CDR3, as DNA: TGTGCCAGCAGTGGTGGGGGCGGTGACAAAGACACTCAGTACTTC. The chain combines TRBV6-1 with TRBJ2-4; tentatively, D is TRBD1 (6 bases). Germline CDR1 MNHNS, CDR2 SASEGT. The V gene lost 4 bases and the J gene lost 12 bases, with 22 bases spanning the gap. The CDR3 loop spans 15 amino acids.

The chain joins TRBV10-3 to TRBJ2-3; TRBD2 might be the D (7 bases). The end of the DNA is better explained by TRBJ2-5, so the J call may be wrong. Per the germline V gene, CDR1 is ENHRY and CDR2 is SYGVKD. This CDR3 has 14 amino acids. In nucleotides, the CDR3 is TGTGCCATCAGCCCCGGGAGTTGGGAGGGGGCCCAGTACTTC. Translation gives CAISPGSWEGAQYF.

The chain uses TRBV6-5 and TRBJ1-2; 8 nucleotides line up with TRBD1. This CDR3 is 17 amino acids long. V gave up 4 bases and J gave up 4 bases; unmatched junction bases: 14. Looked up from germline, CDR1 is MNHEY and CDR2 is SVGAGI. Written as DNA, the CDR3 is TGTGCCAGCAGTTCCTCCCCGGGACAGGCAGCAGGCTATGGCTACACCTTC. This gives the protein CASSSSPGQAAGYGYTF.

The J gene is TRBJ2-2, the V gene TRBV6-5, with TRBD2 matching over 7 bases. V lost 2 bases to trimming and J lost 0 bases; unmatched junction nucleotides: 9. The germline V gene has CDR1 MNHEY and CDR2 SVGAGI. There are 18 residues in the CDR3. The CDR3 is CASSYAPWRGTNTGELFF. Here the CDR3 DNA reads TGTGCCAGCAGTTACGCCCCTTGGCGGGGGACGAACACCGGGGAGCTGTTTTTT.

This clonotype showed up many times. CDR3 in amino acids: CASSQEGGGGSGTDTQYF. CDR3 nucleotides: TGCGCCAGCAGCCAAGAGGGGGGTGGCGGGAGTGGCACAGATACGCAGTATTTT. V gene TRBV4-1 combines with J gene TRBJ2-3; TRBD2 matches at 7 bases. CDR1 and CDR2 (germline): MGHRA, YSYEKL. The CDR3 spans 18 residues. V lost 0 bases to trimming and J lost 1 base; unmatched junction nucleotides: 10.

V and J are TRBV4-1 and TRBJ2-5; 8 nucleotides align to TRBD1. Losses at the gene ends were 1 base for V and 11 bases for J; bases not matched to a gene: 12. Germline CDR1 and CDR2: MGHRA and YSYEKL. The CDR3 is 15 residues long. As DNA, the CDR3 is TGCGCCAGCAGCCAAGGGACAGGGCTTGGAGAGGAGCAGTACTTC. It translates to CASSQGTGLGEEQYF.

This clonotype is medium-sized (0.01 to 0.1%) by share. V gene TRBV6-6 combines with J gene TRBJ2-2; D remains ambiguous. Trimming cost V 6 bases and J 6 bases, with 17 bases left between them. This CDR3 has 15 amino acids. The germline CDR1 and CDR2 sequences are MNHNY and SVGAGI (reference sequence). CDR3 in DNA: TGTGCCAGCAGACTCCAGTCCGGAATTCCCGGGGAGCTGTTTTTT. Residues: CASRLQSGIPGELFF.

Concerning this clonotype itself: This may be a read error, as it is one base from a much larger clone. The chain links TRBV12-3 or TRBV12-4 to TRBJ2-4; 9 nucleotides match TRBD2. This CDR3 is built from 15 residues. V trimming: 6 bases; J trimming: 13 bases; junction bases outside the gene matches: 16. CDR3 protein: CASSLAGGPLGEQYF. CDR3 nucleotide sequence: TGTGCCAGCAGCCTTGCGGGAGGGCCGCTTGGGGAGCAGTACTTC.

This sequence joins TRBV10-2 and TRBJ2-1; weak D call: TRBD1 (6 bases). The assigned J gene may be wrong: the sequence end matches TRBJ2-7 better. The CDR3 is 12 residues long. CDR1 is WSHSY, CDR2 SAAADI, per germline. The CDR3 region has the DNA TGCGCCAGCCAGGGGCCCTCCTACGAGCAGTACGTC. The encoded protein is CASQGPSYEQYV.

This clonotype was detected many times. This sequence joins TRBV11-2 and TRBJ2-1; D may be TRBD2 (10 bases). Germline V gene sequence: CDR1 SGHAT, CDR2 FQNNGV. The germline V and J ends were trimmed by 5 bases and 8 bases, with 25 bases remaining between them. This CDR3 region has 17 residues. The chain's CDR3 is CASSPGRGTGTSDEQFF. The CDR3 DNA reads TGTGCCAGCAGCCCAGGAAGGGGGACAGGGACTAGCGATGAGCAGTTCTTC.

In its sample, this clonotype was seen many times. The J gene is TRBJ2-6, the V gene TRBV24-1, with unresolved D. The CDR3 is 15 residues long. CDR1 KGHDR and CDR2 SFDVKD come from the germline V gene. V was clipped by 3 bases and J by 0 bases, with 5 bases between them. The chain's CDR3 is CATSDTNSGANVLTF. The CDR3 DNA reads as TGTGCCACCAGTGATACCAACTCTGGGGCCAACGTCCTGACTTTC.

V is TRBV27 and J is TRBJ2-4; D perhaps matches TRBD1 (6 bases). The ends were cut back, 7 bases at V and 13 bases at J, with 26 bases in the middle. The CDR3 is made up of 15 amino acids. Germline V gene lookup returns CDR1 MNHEY and CDR2 SMNVEV (reference sequence). The CDR3, as DNA: TGTGCCAGCATTCAGGGGAGCAGGGCTGAAAACACGCAGTACTTC. It yields the protein CASIQGSRAENTQYF.

The chain joins TRBV27 to TRBJ2-1; perhaps TRBD2 as D (5 bases). CDR1 MNHEY and CDR2 SMNVEV come from the germline V gene (reference sequence). Trimming cost V 5 bases and J 12 bases, with 14 bases left between them. This CDR3 has 12 amino acids. The CDR3 bases are TGTGCCAGCAGTGGACTGGAGGTTGGGCAGTTCTTC. Translating it yields CASSGLEVGQFF.

This chain joins TRBV6-1 and TRBJ2-1, with D uncertain. This CDR3 has 13 amino acids. The V gene lost 8 bases and the J gene lost 9 bases, with 17 bases spanning the gap. Germline CDR1 reads MNHNS; CDR2 reads SASEGT. Here the CDR3 reads CASSLRASSEQFF. The CDR3 DNA reads TGTGCCAGCTCCCTAAGAGCGAGCAGTGAGCAGTTCTTC.

This clonotype is categorized as medium-sized. The genes are TRBV6-5 and TRBJ2-3, with D perhaps matching TRBD2 (6 bases). V was trimmed by 2 bases and J by 0 bases, leaving 6 bases between them. Germline V CDR1 and CDR2: MNHEY, SVGAGI. The CDR3 totals 14 residues. CDR3 bases: TGTGCCAGCAGTTACAGCGGGAGCACAGATACGCAGTATTTT. This sequence encodes CASSYSGSTDTQYF.

V gene TRBV6-2 or TRBV6-3 combines with J gene TRBJ2-1, with unresolved D. The germline V and J ends were trimmed by 0 bases and 7 bases, with 7 bases remaining between them. The CDR3 is 13 amino acids. Germline CDR1 and CDR2: MNHEY and SVGEGT. CDR3: CASSYSMENEQFF. The CDR3, as DNA: TGTGCCAGCAGTTACTCGATGGAAAATGAGCAGTTCTTC.

A word on this clonotype: The CDR3 ends on some other residue instead of the conserved phenylalanine or tryptophan, so this is likely a read error. The rearrangement links TRBV10-3 to TRBJ2-1; 9 bases match TRBD2. Germline CDR1 and CDR2: ENHRY and SYGVKD. Trimming took 7 bases from V and 7 from J; bases not matched to a gene: 11. The CDR3 consists of 15 residues. The CDR3 coding sequence is TGTGCCATCAAAACCGCGGCGGGAGGGCCGAATGAGCAGTTCTTA. Translation: CAIKTAAGGPNEQFL.